One sample yielded the 11 T cell receptor beta chains listed below, sequenced in a study of CD4 T cells in relation to SARS-CoV-2 and coronaviruses. CD4+ T cells from unexposed donors were obtained before the COVID-19 pandemic (2011-2018). The cells were cultured for over eight days before CD4+ T cells were isolated. Their cognate antigens are unknown. Some clones are missing from TCRdb's copy, which holds only in-frame ones; the method was immunoSEQ multiplex PCR. Of about 11,000 clones in the sample, roughly 88% were seen once. The sample comprised CD4+ T cells from PBMCs, cultured in vitro. Receptor source: a human donor in good health.

The rearrangement uses TRBV5-4 and TRBJ1-1; D is ambiguous. Trimming stripped 0 bases from V and 0 bases from J, with 6 bases between. The CDR3 has 14 amino acids. CDR1 is SGHNT, CDR2 YYREEE, per germline (reference sequence). The DNA for the CDR3 is TGTGCCAGCAGCTTGGTCGGTATGAACACTGAAGCTTTCTTT. Its translation is CASSLVGMNTEAFF.

This rearrangement joins TRBV3-1 (or the pseudogene TRBV3-2) to TRBJ1-4, with D unresolved. Germline V gene lookup returns CDR1 LGHDT and CDR2 YNNKEL (reference sequence). The CDR3 runs 16 residues. Trimming left V 1 base short and J 1 base short, with 10 bases between. The CDR3 nucleotides read TGTGCCAGCAGCCAAGCTTCCGGGGTAACTAATGAAAAACTGTTTTTT. Protein product: CASSQASGVTNEKLFF.

This chain connects TRBV6-4 to TRBJ2-1, with 8 bases fitting TRBD2. The V gene's germline CDR1 is MRHNA and CDR2 SNTAGT. The CDR3 covers 15 residues. V gave up 2 bases and J gave up 2 bases; unmatched junction bases: 2. The CDR3 region has the DNA TGTGCCAGCAGTGACCCAGCGGGGGCCTACAATGAGCAGTTCTTC. Its protein product is CASSDPAGAYNEQFF.

By share, this clone ranks as large. The chain has TRBV5-6 and TRBJ2-7, with TRBD2 matching over 14 bases. J gave up 3 bases and V 4 bases, and 6 bases lay outside the gene matches. Germline loops: CDR1 SGHDT, CDR2 YYEEEE. The CDR3 is 16 amino acids. Here the CDR3 DNA reads TGTGCCAGCAGCCAGGGACTAGCGGGAGTTTTCTACGAGCAGTACTTC. Protein product: CASSQGLAGVFYEQYF.

The CDR3 DNA follows: TGTGCCAGCAGCTTTAATGGTGACACTGAAGCTTTCTTT. It codes for CASSFNGDTEAFF. The chain is built from TRBV7-9 and TRBJ1-1; D unresolved. This CDR3 has 13 amino acids. The germline gives CDR1 SEHNR, CDR2 FQNEAQ (reference sequence). Trimming took 3 bases from V and 3 from J, leaving 8 bases between them.

V usage is TRBV27 and J usage is TRBJ2-2, with a weak D call TRBD1 (5 bases). Germline V gene data show CDR1 as MNHEY and CDR2 as SMNVEV (reference sequence). V lost 6 bases, J lost 0 bases, and 11 bases lay in between. The length of the CDR3 is 15 residues. The CDR3 region has the DNA TGTGCCAGCAGGCGGACAAGATCGAACACCGGGGAGCTGTTTTTT. Amino acid sequence: CASRRTRSNTGELFF.

The V call is TRBV5-1, the J call TRBJ2-2; 9 positions agree with TRBD1. The junction had 4 bases not matched to a gene; V was cut back by 4 bases and J by 3 bases. The CDR3 consists of 15 residues. The V gene's germline CDR1 is SGHRS and CDR2 YFSETQ. The CDR3 here is CASSARQGDTGELFF. The CDR3 DNA reads as TGCGCCAGCAGCGCAAGACAGGGGGACACCGGGGAGCTGTTTTTT.

This clone has just one count. This chain uses TRBV7-9 with TRBJ1-2, with 8 bases fitting TRBD1. J gave up 8 bases and V 1 base, and 6 bases lay outside the gene matches. Germline CDR1 is SEHNR and CDR2 is FQNEAQ (reference sequence). The CDR3 runs to 14 residues. DNA of the CDR3: TGTGCCAGCAGCTTAGGGACAGGGATAGGCGGCTACACCTTC. Its protein product is CASSLGTGIGGYTF. Filled out from reference TRBV7-9 and TRBJ1-2, the complete variable domain reads DTGVSQNPRHKITKRGQNVTFRCDPISEHNRLYWYRQTLGQGPEFLTYFQNEAQLEKSRLLSDRFSAERPKGSFSTLEIQRTEQGDSAMYLCASSLGTGIGGYTFGSGTRLTVV.

Here the CDR3 reads CASSVVAGGSDTQYF. The DNA of the CDR3 is TGTGCCAGCAGCGTAGTCGCAGGGGGGTCAGATACGCAGTATTTT. The gene calls are TRBV9 and TRBJ2-3; TRBD1 is a possible D gene (7 bases). This CDR3 comprises 15 residues. Trimming left V 0 bases short and J 4 bases short, with 12 bases between. Per germline, CDR1 SGDLS and CDR2 YYNGEE.

The table lists this clone with a few counts. The genes are TRBV4-3 and TRBJ1-6; D is uncertain. CDR3 length: 17 residues. Germline V gene sequence: CDR1 LGHNA, CDR2 YSLEER. The ends were cut back, 0 bases at V and 9 bases at J, with 18 bases in the middle. The CDR3 bases are TGCGCCAGCAGCCAAGAGGGTGGGTTGGGAGCAGTTTCACCCCTCCACTTT. Amino acids: CASSQEGGLGAVSPLHF.

The chain uses TRBV9 and TRBJ2-1; TRBD1 matches at 10 bases. The length of the CDR3 is 17 residues. Germline trimming cut 3 bases from V and 7 bases from J; bases unmatched to any gene: 13. The germline V gene has CDR1 SGDLS and CDR2 YYNGEE. CDR3 nucleotides: TGTGCCAGCAGCGCCTACTCCGGGACAGGGGTCGGGAATGAGCAGTTCTTC. Its translation is CASSAYSGTGVGNEQFF.